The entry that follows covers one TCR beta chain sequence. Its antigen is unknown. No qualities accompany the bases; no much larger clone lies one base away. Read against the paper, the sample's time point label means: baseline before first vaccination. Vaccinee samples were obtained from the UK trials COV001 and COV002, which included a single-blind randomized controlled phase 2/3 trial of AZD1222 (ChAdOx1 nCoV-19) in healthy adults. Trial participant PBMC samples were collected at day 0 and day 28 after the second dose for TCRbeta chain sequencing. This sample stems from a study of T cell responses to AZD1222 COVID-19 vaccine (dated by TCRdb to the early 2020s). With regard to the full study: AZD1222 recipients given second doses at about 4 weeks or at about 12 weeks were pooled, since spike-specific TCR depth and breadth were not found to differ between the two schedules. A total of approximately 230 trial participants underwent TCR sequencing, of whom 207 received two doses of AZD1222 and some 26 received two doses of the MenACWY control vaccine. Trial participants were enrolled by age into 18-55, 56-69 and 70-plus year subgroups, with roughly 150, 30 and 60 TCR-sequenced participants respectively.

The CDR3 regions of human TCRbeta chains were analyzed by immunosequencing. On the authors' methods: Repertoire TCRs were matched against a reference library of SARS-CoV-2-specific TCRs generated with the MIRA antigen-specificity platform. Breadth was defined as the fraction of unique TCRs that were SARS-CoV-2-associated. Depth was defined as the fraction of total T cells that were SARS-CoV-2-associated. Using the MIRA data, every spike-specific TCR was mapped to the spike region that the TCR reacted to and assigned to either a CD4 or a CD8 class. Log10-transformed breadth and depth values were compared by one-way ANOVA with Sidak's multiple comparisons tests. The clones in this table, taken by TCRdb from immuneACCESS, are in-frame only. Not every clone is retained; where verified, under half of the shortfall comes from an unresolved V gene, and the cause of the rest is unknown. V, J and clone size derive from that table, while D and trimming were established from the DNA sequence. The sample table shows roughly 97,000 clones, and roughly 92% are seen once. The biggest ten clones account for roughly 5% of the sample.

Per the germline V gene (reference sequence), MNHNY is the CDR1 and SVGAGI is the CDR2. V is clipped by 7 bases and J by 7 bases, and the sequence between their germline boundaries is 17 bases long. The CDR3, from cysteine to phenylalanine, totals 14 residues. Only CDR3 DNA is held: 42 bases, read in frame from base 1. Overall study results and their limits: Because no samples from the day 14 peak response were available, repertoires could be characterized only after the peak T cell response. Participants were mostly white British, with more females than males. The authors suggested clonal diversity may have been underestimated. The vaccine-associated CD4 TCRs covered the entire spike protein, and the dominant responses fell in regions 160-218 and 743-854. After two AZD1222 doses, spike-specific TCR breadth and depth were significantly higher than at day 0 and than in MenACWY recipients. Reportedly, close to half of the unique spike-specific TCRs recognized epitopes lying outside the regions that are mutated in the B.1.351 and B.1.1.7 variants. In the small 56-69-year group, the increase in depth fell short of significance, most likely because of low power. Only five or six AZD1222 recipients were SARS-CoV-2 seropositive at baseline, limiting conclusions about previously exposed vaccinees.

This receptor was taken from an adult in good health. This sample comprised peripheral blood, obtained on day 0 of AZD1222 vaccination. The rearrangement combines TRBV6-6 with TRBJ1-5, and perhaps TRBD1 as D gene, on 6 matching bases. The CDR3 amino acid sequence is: CASNSAGVRQPQHF. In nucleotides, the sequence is TGTGCCAGCAATTCTGCAGGGGTACGGCAGCCCCAGCATTTT.